These T cell receptor beta chains were read from a single sample in a study of regulatory T cells in long-lasting Graves disease. One entry per CDR3 protein, called by TCRdb with MiXCR from the multiplex PCR reads. The table lists 350,000 to 450,000 distinct CDR3 sequences, about 12% of them singletons, with 18% in the top ten. The sample also formed part of further work on T cells in Graves' hyperthyroidism and ophthalmopathy.

The sample consisted of peripheral blood mononuclear cells (PBMCs), taken at new diagnosis, from a patient treated with antithyroid drugs. These receptors all come from a woman between 18 and 29 years old with Graves disease. The CDR3 runs from the conserved cysteine through the conserved F or W.

TRBJ2-2	TRBV13	CASSWDPGELFF
TRBJ2-2	TRBV20-1	CSALRVDRDTGELFF
TRBJ2-7	TRBV29-1	CSVIDSPYEQYF
TRBJ2-1	TRBV30	CAWSIAQSGNEQFF
TRBJ1-5	TRBV7-9	CASSSAAQGRSQPQHF
TRBJ2-1	TRBV19	CASSRTSGGNEQFF
TRBJ2-5	TRBV28	CASREKGALETQYF
TRBJ1-2	TRBV20-1	CSAREGGRGSYGYTF
TRBJ2-1	TRBV28	CASSRSVGYEQFF
TRBJ2-6	TRBV5-6	CASSLDVRTGGFGANVLTF
TRBJ2-2	TRBV2	CASSTPDTNTGELFF
TRBJ2-3	TRBV20-1	CSARAGGPADTQYF
TRBJ1-4	TRBV20-1	CSARDSTRGTNEKLFF
TRBJ2-1	TRBV11-2	CASSRGQTPQMYNEQFF
TRBJ2-1	TRBV6-1	CASCAGPSYNEQFF
NA	TRBV27	CASSFIGGYEETQYF
TRBJ1-2	TRBV7-2	CASSRETEDNYGYTF
TRBJ1-1	TRBV18	CASSPIVGGSGEGTEAFF
TRBJ2-3	TRBV12-3/TRBV12-4	CASSLNTQYF
TRBJ2-7	TRBV11-1	CASSHPLGSWALRRDDEQYF
TRBJ2-3	TRBV7-9	CASSNALTPTDTQYF
TRBJ1-3	TRBV12-5	CASALPGTPGNTIYF
TRBJ1-2	TRBV30	CAWSVYTGYRYGYTF
TRBJ2-1	TRBV29-1	CSGEGAAGTSYNEQFF
TRBJ1-2	TRBV6-5	CASSYSGPAGYTF
TRBJ2-1	TRBV7-2	CASSTYDSLYNEQFF
TRBJ2-5	TRBV19	CASSRQGRVQETQYF
TRBJ1-4	TRBV6-2/TRBV6-3	CASSYRRQGGSEKLFF
TRBJ2-7	TRBV6-4	CASSPGGSGYEQYF
TRBJ2-1	TRBV27	CASSFSLSSYNEQFF
TRBJ2-5	TRBV20-1	CSAGETQYF
TRBJ2-7	TRBV20-1	CSATSTGNYEQYF
TRBJ1-2	TRBV7-9	CASSLSRVSSNGYTF
TRBJ2-5	TRBV29-1	CSVEIQRGETQYF
TRBJ2-5	TRBV7-2	CASSIGQGWETQYF
TRBJ2-1	TRBV7-3	CASSLKDGGYNEQFF
TRBJ1-5	TRBV20-1	CSASPWTGNSDQPQHF
TRBJ1-1	TRBV30	CAWSLANTEAFF
TRBJ1-1	TRBV12-3/TRBV12-4	CASRLGQGNTEAFF
TRBJ1-2	TRBV9	CASSGPRDSRTINYGYTF
TRBJ1-5	TRBV30	CAWSYFSNQPQHF
TRBJ1-1	TRBV4-1	CASSHKSRGWNTEAFF
TRBJ2-1	TRBV3-1	CASSRGAWNEQFF
TRBJ2-2	TRBV30	CAWAQRGGELFF